What follows are 31 T cell receptor beta chains derived from one specimen sequenced in a study of early T cells in non-severe SARS-CoV-2 infection. TCRdb ran MiXCR on the 5' RACE reads and lists one entry per CDR3 protein. The sample shows 30,000 to 40,000 distinct CDR3 sequences, less than 7% of them seen only once. Source: whole blood, taken at baseline. These receptor sequences come from an adult who was a healthcare worker with PCR-confirmed SARS-CoV-2 infection or an uninfected control (not recorded which).

CDR3 DNA: TGCAGCGCCAGGGGGAGGGTTTTAGGAGAGACCCAGTACTTC. As protein: CSARGRVLGETQYF. V is TRBV29-1 and J is TRBJ2-5; the D call may be TRBD1 or TRBD2 (7 bases each). Germline loops: CDR1 SQVTM, CDR2 ANQGSEA. This CDR3 comprises 14 residues. V lost 7 bases and J 4 bases, leaving 19 bases between the germline ends.

This clonotype was detected many times. This chain uses TRBV20-1 with TRBJ2-3; 9 nucleotides line up with TRBD2. Germline V CDR1 and CDR2: DFQATT, SNEGSKA (reference sequence). Germline trimming cut 0 bases from V and 0 bases from J; bases unmatched to any gene: 16. This CDR3 contains 20 residues. The CDR3 coding sequence is TGCAGTGCTAGAGATTTGACTAGCGGACTTACGTGGACTAGCACAGATACGCAGTATTTT. Translating it yields CSARDLTSGLTWTSTDTQYF.

The chain links TRBV6-5 to TRBJ1-2, with D possibly being TRBD1 (5 bases). The CDR3 extends over 16 amino acids. The V end was cut by 4 bases, the J end by 6 bases, with 21 bases between. Germline values: CDR1 MNHEY, CDR2 SVGAGI. The CDR3 coding sequence is TGTGCCAGCAGTTCTATTTCGGTCCTAAGGGGAGATGGCTACACCTTC. This encodes CASSSISVLRGDGYTF.

This clonotype was seen a handful of times. A clone one base away is much larger, so this may be a read error. This chain connects TRBV11-3 to TRBJ2-1; unclear D gene. Per germline, CDR1 SGHNT and CDR2 YENEEA. This CDR3 region has 11 residues. The CDR3 loop is CANSEGNEQFF. CDR3 DNA: TGTGCCAACAGCGAAGGCAATGAGCAGTTCTTC.

This clonotype was recorded at least ten times. This sequence joins TRBV29-1 and TRBJ1-2; 9 positions agree with TRBD1. The V segment lost 7 bases and the J segment 4 bases; nucleotides outside the gene matches: 13. This CDR3 is built from 15 residues. Germline V gene lookup returns CDR1 SQVTM and CDR2 ANQGSEA. The CDR3 reads CSAGPGQGTGYGYTF. In DNA form, the CDR3 reads TGCAGCGCCGGACCGGGACAGGGAACGGGCTATGGCTACACCTTC.

Points on this clonotype: Possible read error: a much larger clone is one base away. The chain has TRBV7-2 and TRBJ2-3; maybe TRBD1 (6 bases). CDR3 length equals 13 residues. CDR1 is SGHTA, CDR2 FQGNSA, per germline. The CDR3 nucleotides are TGTGTCAGCAGCTTTGACACAGGGGATACGCAGTATTTT. This encodes CVSSFDTGDTQYF.

The chain links TRBV6-2 or TRBV6-3 to TRBJ2-5; D is unclear. Between the trimmed V and J ends, which lost 7 bases and 1 base, there was a span of 13 bases. Germline V gene data show CDR1 as MNHEY and CDR2 as SVGEGT. CDR3 length equals 14 residues. The CDR3 loop reads CASTRSTFQETQYF. In nucleotides, the CDR3 is TGTGCCAGCACCAGATCGACATTCCAAGAGACCCAGTACTTC.

This clonotype came up many times. The chain's CDR3 is CSAPATRTNTGELFF. The DNA of the CDR3 is TGCAGTGCTCCTGCGACAAGAACGAACACCGGGGAGCTGTTTTTT. V is TRBV20-1 and J is TRBJ2-2; no firm D call. The CDR3 contains 15 residues. V was shortened by 5 bases and J by 0 bases, with 13 bases between the two germline ends. CDR1 is DFQATT and CDR2 is SNEGSKA in the germline V gene (reference sequence).

This clonotype was recorded many times. This chain connects TRBV30 to TRBJ1-5; 7 nucleotides match TRBD1. The germline V gene has CDR1 GTSNPN and CDR2 SVGIG (reference sequence). V lost 4 bases, J lost 3 bases, and 3 bases stayed unmatched. The CDR3 has 13 residues. The DNA of the CDR3 is TGTGCCTGGACTGGGACAGTCAATCAGCCCCAGCATTTT. As protein: CAWTGTVNQPQHF.

The table lists this clonotype with many counts. The chain combines TRBV10-3 with TRBJ2-7; D is perhaps TRBD2 (6 bases). In germline, CDR1 is ENHRY, CDR2 SYGVKD. The length of the CDR3 is 14 residues. V was clipped by 10 bases and J by 3 bases, with 19 bases between them. CDR3 in DNA: TGTGCCACCGGGGGTGGGTCCCCATTCTACGAGCAGTACTTC. This codes for CATGGGSPFYEQYF.

This clonotype was seen many times. The chain links TRBV12-3 or TRBV12-4 to TRBJ2-3; 10 nucleotides agree with TRBD2. Losses at the gene ends were 3 bases for V and 0 bases for J; bases not matched to a gene: 9. The CDR3 is 18 residues long. DNA for the CDR3: TGTGCCAGCAGTTTGAAAGGTAGCGGGGGGCTAAGCACAGATACGCAGTATTTT. Translating gives CASSLKGSGGLSTDTQYF.

This clonotype showed up many times. The chain couples TRBV7-2 to TRBJ1-3, with no clear D. There are 14 residues in the CDR3. Germline values: CDR1 SGHTA, CDR2 FQGNSA. V gave up 8 bases and J gave up 0 bases, with 11 bases separating them. CDR3 sequence reads: CASCESLSGNTIYF. The CDR3 nucleotides are TGTGCCAGCTGCGAGTCTCTCTCTGGAAACACCATATATTTT.

This clonotype came up many times. The chain has TRBV5-1 and TRBJ1-6, with D hard to call. Germline CDR1 reads SGHRS; CDR2 reads YFSETQ. The CDR3 spans 14 residues. Trimming removed 3 bases from V and 6 bases from J, with 10 bases in between. The DNA for the CDR3 is TGCGCCAGCAGCTGGTCGGCGGGTAATTCACCCCTCCACTTT. Residues: CASSWSAGNSPLHF.

The table lists this clonotype with many counts. The chain employs TRBV29-1 and TRBJ2-6; no firm D call. The germline V gene encodes CDR1 SQVTM and CDR2 ANQGSEA. The CDR3 has 12 residues. Trimming stripped 1 base from V and 3 bases from J, with 1 base between. The CDR3 DNA reads TGCAGCGTTGAAGGTGGGGCCAACGTCCTGACTTTC. The encoded protein is CSVEGGANVLTF. The full variable domain, rest sourced from reference TRBV29-1 and TRBJ2-6, is SAVISQKPSRDICQRGTSLTIQCQVDSQVTMMFWYRQQPGQSLTLIATANQGSEATYESGFVIDKFPISRPNLTFSTLTVSNMSPEDSSIYLCSVEGGANVLTFGAGSRLTVL.

In the case of this clonotype: One end of the junction fails to match germline, which may point to a read error. The J gene is TRBJ1-4, the V gene TRBV12-3 or TRBV12-4; D gene uncertain. The CDR3 spans 14 residues. CDR3 in DNA: TGTGCCAGCAGAACATCGGGCTCGGGTGAAAAACCGTTTTTT. Translating gives CASRTSGSGEKPFF.

In its sample, this clonotype was seen a few times. This chain uses TRBV29-1 with TRBJ2-5; 9 positions agree with TRBD2. V was clipped by 5 bases and J by 1 base; unmatched bases: 11. The germline V gene encodes CDR1 SQVTM and CDR2 ANQGSEA. The length of the CDR3 is 16 residues. CDR3 in DNA: TGCAGCGTTCTCCGAGGGAGCGGGGGGCTCCAAGAGACCCAGTACTTC. Its translation is CSVLRGSGGLQETQYF.

This clonotype has a count of ten or more. The chain is built from TRBV5-1 and TRBJ1-6; 7 nucleotides line up with TRBD1. V lost 4 bases, J lost 6 bases, and 7 bases stayed unmatched. The CDR3 has 15 amino acids. CDR1 and CDR2 (germline): SGHRS, YFSETQ. The CDR3 region is CASSSSGTVNSPLHF. In nucleotides, the CDR3 is TGCGCCAGCAGCAGCTCCGGGACAGTTAATTCACCCCTCCACTTT.

This clonotype was seen ten or more times. The genes are TRBV12-3 or TRBV12-4 and TRBJ1-1; the D gene is possibly TRBD1 (5 bases). The CDR3 has 14 residues. Trimming stripped 5 bases from V and 0 bases from J, with 10 bases between. The CDR3 loop reads CASSRGKMNTEAFF. DNA for the CDR3: TGTGCCAGCAGTAGGGGCAAGATGAACACTGAAGCTTTCTTT.

This clonotype was detected many times. The chain is built from TRBV6-1 and TRBJ2-4; possibly TRBD1 or TRBD2 for D (5 bases each). The CDR3 is made up of 17 amino acids. The V gene lost 8 bases and the J gene lost 15 bases, with 35 bases spanning the gap. Germline CDR1 reads MNHNS; CDR2 reads SASEGT. The CDR3 region has the DNA TGTGCCAGCTCCCGGGGTGCCTGGTCGAACGGGGCAGGTCTAGGGTACTTC. Its translation is CASSRGAWSNGAGLGYF.

This clonotype was picked up many times. This chain joins TRBV7-2 and TRBJ2-6, with TRBD1 matching 10 bases. This CDR3 has 16 amino acids. The J segment lost 12 bases and the V segment lost 5 bases, leaving 13 bases of the junction unmatched. Germline-derived CDR1 and CDR2 are SGHTA and FQGNSA. The CDR3 DNA reads as TGTGCCAGCAGCCGTGATGGAGGGACAGGGGTCGCCGTCCTGACTTTC. Translated: CASSRDGGTGVAVLTF.

This clonotype was recorded at least ten times. This rearrangement joins TRBV6-2 or TRBV6-3 to TRBJ2-1, with 11 bases aligning to TRBD2. V lost 6 bases, J lost 7 bases, and 11 bases stayed unmatched. Per germline, CDR1 MNHEY and CDR2 SVGEGT. The CDR3 has 16 amino acids. The CDR3 DNA follows: TGTGCCAGCAGCCTCGGGGTAGCGGGAGGGCGAAATGAGCAGTTCTTC. As protein: CASSLGVAGGRNEQFF.

The chain carries TRBV29-1 and TRBJ2-1; TRBD2 aligns across 16 bases. With V trimmed by 3 bases and J by 8 bases, 10 bases remained unmatched. CDR1 SQVTM and CDR2 ANQGSEA come from the germline V gene. The CDR3 is 17 amino acids. CDR3 sequence reads: CSVEGLAGGLISDEQFF. Here the CDR3 DNA reads TGCAGCGTTGAGGGACTAGCGGGAGGGCTGATATCGGATGAGCAGTTCTTC.

This clonotype was seen repeatedly, ten times or more. V usage is TRBV2 and J usage is TRBJ1-5, with a possible D match to TRBD1 (5 bases). The CDR3 runs to 14 residues. The V and J ends lost 4 bases and 3 bases respectively, with 10 bases between them. Germline V gene data show CDR1 as SNHLY and CDR2 as FYNNEI. The CDR3 DNA sequence: TGTGCCAGCAGTGTGGGGCGGAACAATCAGCCCCAGCATTTT. Translating gives CASSVGRNNQPQHF.

This clonotype was recorded many times. The J gene is TRBJ1-1, the V gene TRBV6-1; D remains ambiguous. CDR1 and CDR2 (germline): MNHNS, SASEGT. The CDR3 length is 15 residues. Trimming took 7 bases from V and 1 from J, leaving 16 bases between them. Here the CDR3 DNA reads TGTGCCAGCAAGCCCGTCCCCGGAGCGAACACTGAAGCTTTCTTT. Its translation is CASKPVPGANTEAFF.

This clonotype has ten or more counts. The V and J genes are TRBV19 and TRBJ2-1; 9 nucleotides match TRBD1. Germline V gives CDR1 LNHDA, CDR2 SQIVND (reference sequence). The CDR3 has 15 residues. V lost 6 bases and J lost 5; bases outside the gene matches: 8. As DNA, the CDR3 is TGTGCCAGTAGCCCGGGACAGGGCCCCAACAATGAGCAGTTCTTC. It specifies CASSPGQGPNNEQFF.

This clonotype has a count of ten or more. This chain's CDR3 is CASSLLRTTGYNEQFF. CDR3 coding DNA: TGTGCCAGCAGCTTGCTACGGACGACTGGCTACAATGAGCAGTTCTTC. V and J are TRBV11-2 and TRBJ2-1; D gene ambiguous. The CDR3 consists of 16 residues. Trimming removed 3 bases at V and 3 bases at J, with 15 bases between. The germline gives CDR1 SGHAT, CDR2 FQNNGV.

This clonotype was recorded many times. The chain is built from TRBV6-6 and TRBJ2-3, with TRBD2 identical over 7 bases. CDR1 is MNHNY, CDR2 SVGAGI, per germline (reference sequence). The CDR3 totals 16 residues. Losses at the gene ends were 6 bases for V and 5 bases for J; bases not matched to a gene: 14. CDR3 sequence (DNA): TGTGCCAGCAGCTTCGGGGGGACTGGAGCAGGAGATACGCAGTATTTT. Translating gives CASSFGGTGAGDTQYF.

This clonotype came up many times. J is TRBJ2-1 and V is TRBV20-1, with a tentative D call TRBD1 (5 bases). CDR1 DFQATT and CDR2 SNEGSKA come from the germline V gene (reference sequence). There are 12 residues in the CDR3. V shed 3 bases and J shed 8 bases, with 11 bases lying between them. The chain's CDR3 is CSASWGRDEQFF. The CDR3 DNA follows: TGCAGTGCTAGTTGGGGCAGGGATGAGCAGTTCTTC.

This clonotype is medium-sized within its sample. V and J are TRBV5-1 and TRBJ1-1; no clear D. CDR1 SGHRS and CDR2 YFSETQ come from the germline V gene. V was pared by 0 bases and J by 6 bases, with 12 bases between. The CDR3 runs 14 residues. This CDR3 is CASSLEYPIPEAFF. Written as DNA, the CDR3 is TGCGCCAGCAGCTTGGAATATCCCATCCCTGAAGCTTTCTTT.

In this sample, this clonotype turned up many times. The gene calls are TRBV5-1 and TRBJ2-1; D gene uncertain. Trimming removed 0 bases at V and 10 bases at J, with 14 bases between. In germline, CDR1 is SGHRS, CDR2 YFSETQ. The CDR3 extends over 14 amino acids. Here the CDR3 DNA reads TGCGCCAGCAGCTTGGGCCAGAAAATAAGCGAGCAGTTCTTC. Its protein is CASSLGQKISEQFF.

The chain combines TRBV10-2 with TRBJ2-2, with D hard to call. Trimming shortened V by 8 bases and J by 3 bases, and 10 bases separated the two germline ends. The CDR3 consists of 13 residues. Germline values: CDR1 WSHSY, CDR2 SAAADI. CDR3 sequence (DNA): TGCGCCAGCCCCTCCCAAGACACCGGGGAGCTGTTTTTT. Its protein product is CASPSQDTGELFF.